These 25 T cell receptor beta chains originate from one sample sequenced in a study of cytotoxic CD8 clonotypes in ibrutinib-treated CLL. Profiled with immunoSEQ multiplex PCR; TCRdb holds only in-frame clones, not every one. The profile shows some 150,000 clones, roughly 77% of them singletons. The input for sequencing was PBMCs, taken after 12 months of ibrutinib treatment. The receptor set was obtained from a human donor with chronic lymphocytic leukemia.

The chain links TRBV7-9 to TRBJ1-5; D is undetermined. The CDR3 has 12 residues. Trimming stripped 0 bases from V and 7 bases from J, with 4 bases between. The germline gives CDR1 SEHNR, CDR2 FQNEAQ (reference sequence). This CDR3 reads CASSLACQPQHF. CDR3 in DNA: TGTGCCAGCAGCTTAGCGTGCCAGCCCCAGCATTTT.

This clone has a single count. CDR3 loop: CASSLSWTALEQYF. The CDR3 bases are TGTGCCAGCAGTCTTAGTTGGACAGCCCTCGAGCAGTACTTC. This chain connects TRBV28 to TRBJ2-7; a possible D gene is TRBD1 (6 bases). In germline, CDR1 is MDHEN, CDR2 SYDVKM. The ends were cut back, 5 bases at V and 6 bases at J, with 17 bases in the middle. This CDR3 comprises 14 residues.

The chain recombines TRBV7-9 with TRBJ2-3; possibly TRBD1 for D (6 bases). The length of the CDR3 is 15 residues. Germline lookup yields CDR1 SEHNR and CDR2 FQNEAQ (reference sequence). Trimming pared 1 base from V and 2 bases from J, leaving 10 bases between. CDR3 loop: CASSLGRTVTDTQYF. CDR3 coding DNA: TGTGCCAGCAGCTTAGGGCGGACAGTCACAGATACGCAGTATTTT.

The chain uses TRBV6-5 and TRBJ2-7, with D possibly being TRBD1 (6 bases). V was cut by 6 bases and J by 2 bases, with 14 bases left in between. CDR1 is MNHEY and CDR2 is SVGAGI in the germline V gene. The CDR3 is 14 amino acids. The CDR3 here is CASRSKGTTYEQYF. The CDR3 nucleotides are TGTGCCAGCAGGTCGAAGGGGACAACCTACGAGCAGTACTTC.

The gene calls are TRBV7-3 and TRBJ2-5; no clear D. This CDR3 spans 13 amino acids. The V end was cut by 4 bases, the J end by 0 bases, with 6 bases between. Germline CDR1 reads SGHTA; CDR2 reads FQGTGA. CDR3 coding DNA: TGTGCCAGCAGCTACGCGAACCAAGAGACCCAGTACTTC. As protein: CASSYANQETQYF.

This clone turned up a few times. The rearrangement uses TRBV28 and TRBJ2-1, with 7 nucleotides matching TRBD2. The germline gives CDR1 MDHEN, CDR2 SYDVKM. The junction had 9 bases not matched to a gene; V was cut back by 6 bases and J by 7 bases. The CDR3 is 14 amino acids. The CDR3 loop reads CASRLAEISNEQFF. The CDR3 nucleotides are TGTGCCAGCAGGCTAGCGGAAATTAGTAATGAGCAGTTCTTC.

The chain couples TRBV30 to TRBJ2-3; 9 nucleotides agree with TRBD1. Germline CDR1 and CDR2: GTSNPN and SVGIG (reference sequence). The CDR3 covers 12 residues. The ends lost 2 bases at V and 14 bases at J; junction bases unmatched: 8. CDR3 coding DNA: TGTGCCTGGAGTCTACCGGGACAGGGTCGGTATTTT. Encoded protein: CAWSLPGQGRYF.

V and J are TRBV28 and TRBJ2-1; the D is unclear. With 3 bases removed from V and 4 bases from J, the gap between germline ends came to 13 bases. Germline V gene lookup returns CDR1 MDHEN and CDR2 SYDVKM. This CDR3 region has 15 residues. Here the CDR3 reads CASSFTGSGYNEQFF. CDR3 bases: TGTGCCAGCAGTTTTACTGGAAGTGGGTACAATGAGCAGTTCTTC.

This clone occurred a few times. The chain combines TRBV9 with TRBJ2-1, with D possibly being TRBD1 (6 bases). Germline V lookup: CDR1 SGDLS, CDR2 YYNGEE. This CDR3 comprises 13 residues. V lost 9 bases and J lost 7, with 17 bases in between. CDR3 nucleotides: TGTGCCAACCTTCCTGACAGGATGAATGAGCAGTTCTTC. Protein sequence: CANLPDRMNEQFF.

Remarks on this clone: Other DNA variants within this sample encode the same CDR3. V gene TRBV18 combines with J gene TRBJ2-7; TRBD1 matches 9 bases. Germline values: CDR1 KGHSH, CDR2 LQKENI. The CDR3 is 14 residues long. Trimming at V came to 3 bases and at J to 1 base, leaving 1 base not matched to a gene. CDR3: CASSPGQGSYEQYF. DNA for the CDR3: TGTGCCAGCTCACCGGGACAGGGATCCTACGAGCAGTACTTC.

V and J are TRBV7-9 and TRBJ2-4; perhaps TRBD1 as D (5 bases). The V end was cut by 5 bases, the J end by 2 bases, with 16 bases between. The CDR3 loop spans 16 amino acids. Germline V gene data show CDR1 as SEHNR and CDR2 as FQNEAQ (reference sequence). The CDR3 DNA sequence: TGTGCCAGCAGCGTCACAGGAACGATATCCAAAAACATTCAGTACTTC. Amino acid sequence: CASSVTGTISKNIQYF.

The chain joins TRBV12-5 to TRBJ2-5; 8 bases are a match to TRBD1. The CDR3 contains 14 residues. The germline V gene encodes CDR1 LGHNT and CDR2 FRNRAP. V lost 1 base, J lost 4 bases, and 2 bases stayed unmatched. CDR3 DNA sequence: TGTGCTAGTGGTTTGGCTCAGGGGGCAGAGACCCAGTACTTC. Amino acids: CASGLAQGAETQYF.

This clone was observed a single time. The chain links TRBV7-9 to TRBJ2-5, with 9 bases fitting TRBD2. Germline CDR1 SEHNR, CDR2 FQNEAQ (reference sequence). V trimming: 3 bases; J trimming: 5 bases; junction bases outside the gene matches: 13. This CDR3 has 17 amino acids. CDR3 sequence (DNA): TGTGCCAGCAGCTTCCCACCAAGCGGGAGGCTACCCGAGACCCAGTACTTC. Its translation: CASSFPPSGRLPETQYF.

This sequence joins TRBV7-3 and TRBJ2-7, with 7 positions matching TRBD2. Germline loops: CDR1 SGHTA, CDR2 FQGTGA. V was clipped by 1 base and J by 4 bases; unmatched bases: 13. The CDR3 is 17 amino acids. CDR3 DNA sequence: TGTGCCAGCAGCTTAAGTCGATGGGGAGGGAGTAGTTACGAGCAGTACTTC. Translated: CASSLSRWGGSSYEQYF. Full variable domain (missing parts from reference TRBV7-3 and TRBJ2-7): GAGVSQTPSNKVTEKGKYVELRCDPISGHTALYWYRQSLGQGPEFLIYFQGTGAADDSGLPNDRFFAVRPEGSVSTLKIQRTERGDSAVYLCASSLSRWGGSSYEQYFGPGTRLTVT.

The J gene is TRBJ1-2, the V gene TRBV6-1, with 10 bases matching TRBD1. This CDR3 is 14 amino acids long. Germline loops: CDR1 MNHNS, CDR2 SASEGT. The trim removed 7 bases at V and 4 bases at J, leaving 6 bases unmatched. CDR3 sequence (DNA): TGTGCCAGCACCACGGGACAGGGGCGCTATGGCTACACCTTC. Translating it yields CASTTGQGRYGYTF.

V is TRBV28 and J is TRBJ1-3; D is possibly TRBD1 (5 bases). The V end lost 3 bases, the J end lost 0 bases, and 6 bases lay between the germline ends. CDR1 MDHEN and CDR2 SYDVKM come from the germline V gene. The CDR3 sequence is 14 residues long. CDR3 nucleotide sequence: TGTGCCAGCAGTTTCCAGGGCTCTGGAAACACCATATATTTT. Its protein product is CASSFQGSGNTIYF.

The V gene is TRBV20-1, the J gene TRBJ2-5, with a weak D call TRBD2 (6 bases). CDR1 and CDR2 (germline): DFQATT, SNEGSKA (reference sequence). The CDR3 has 11 amino acids. Trimming took 7 bases from V and 4 from J, leaving 10 bases between them. CDR3 in amino acids: CSGTGGETQYF. In DNA form, the CDR3 reads TGCAGTGGTACCGGGGGAGAGACCCAGTACTTC.

V and J are TRBV7-6 and TRBJ2-7; tentative D call: TRBD2 (5 bases). The CDR3 has 13 residues. The germline V gene encodes CDR1 SGHVS and CDR2 FNYEAQ. V gave up 4 bases and J gave up 5 bases, with 12 bases separating them. CDR3 bases: TGTGCCAGCAGCTCCCCGGGGTGGAACGAGCAGTACTTC. Encoded protein: CASSSPGWNEQYF.

The chain has TRBV23-1 and TRBJ1-4; TRBD1 might be the D (6 bases). TRBV23-1 is reported as an ORF; its role is uncertain. Deletions cut 3 bases from V and 0 bases from J, with 11 bases between. The CDR3 is 16 amino acids. CDR3 bases: TGCGCCAGCAGTCACGGCAGGGGAGCAACTAATGAAAAACTGTTTTTT. Translating gives CASSHGRGATNEKLFF.

The rearrangement joins TRBV27 to TRBJ2-1, with 10 positions matching TRBD2. The germline V gene encodes CDR1 MNHEY and CDR2 SMNVEV (reference sequence). The CDR3 is 15 residues long. V lost 1 base, J lost 5 bases, and 2 bases stayed unmatched. The CDR3 bases are TGTGCCAGCAGTTTATGGACTAGCGGAAACAATGAGCAGTTCTTC. Encoded protein: CASSLWTSGNNEQFF.

V gene TRBV4-1 combines with J gene TRBJ2-2; 11 bases are a match to TRBD2. Losses at the gene ends were 5 bases for V and 9 bases for J; bases not matched to a gene: 5. This CDR3 has 14 amino acids. CDR1 and CDR2 from the germline V gene are MGHRA and YSYEKL. The CDR3 protein is CASSVASGGRELFF. Here the CDR3 DNA reads TGCGCCAGCAGCGTCGCTAGCGGGGGGCGGGAGCTGTTTTTT.

This chain connects TRBV14 to TRBJ1-1; possible D gene TRBD1, 6 bases. The CDR3 runs to 19 residues. CDR1 and CDR2 (germline): SGHDN, FVKESK. Trimming shortened V by 0 bases and J by 3 bases, and 23 bases separated the two germline ends. CDR3 nucleotide sequence: TGTGCCAGCAGCCAAGAGTGGGGCGACAGGTCCCCCTCCGACACTGAAGCTTTCTTT. This sequence encodes CASSQEWGDRSPSDTEAFF.

V is TRBV6-1 and J is TRBJ2-5, with 8 bases matching TRBD2. Germline V gene data show CDR1 as MNHNS and CDR2 as SASEGT. There are 15 residues in the CDR3. Trimming removed 1 base from V and 8 bases from J; junction bases left unmatched: 9. The CDR3 is CASSEDWTSTSTQYF. The DNA for the CDR3 is TGTGCCAGCAGTGAAGACTGGACTAGCACCTCAACCCAGTACTTC.

V gene TRBV19 combines with J gene TRBJ2-7; D unresolved. The CDR3 is 14 residues long. The V gene's germline CDR1 is LNHDA and CDR2 SQIVND (reference sequence). The germline V and J ends were trimmed by 0 bases and 7 bases, with 13 bases remaining between them. Written as DNA, the CDR3 is TGTGCCAGTAGTATAGAAGCTGCCAGGTTGGAGCAGTACTTC. It specifies CASSIEAARLEQYF.

This clone is a singleton in its sample. The V call is TRBV5-6, the J call TRBJ1-2; no clear D gene. Per the germline V gene, CDR1 is SGHDT and CDR2 is YYEEEE. CDR3 length: 14 residues. Trimming removed 0 bases from V and 2 bases from J, with 8 bases in between. The CDR3 nucleotides read TGTGCCAGCAGCTTGGTGGGCCAGAACTATGGCTACACCTTC. This sequence encodes CASSLVGQNYGYTF.